Each of the 30 T cell receptor beta chains below was sequenced from the same sample in a study of control samples from healthy donors and cancer patients (TCRdb year 2020). Libraries were constructed by the immunoSEQ multiplex PCR assay. TCRdb took over this immuneACCESS table, retaining in-frame rearrangements with V and J assigned. Such tables are incomplete; in checked studies, under half of the missing clones stem from an unresolved V gene, and the remainder is unexplained. Here the sample has 100,000 to 150,000 clones; over 85% occur a single time. Of the sample, just over 7.5% falls within the top ten clones. Source material: PBMCs. The receptors come from a man in his fifties or sixties with head and neck cancer.

This clone was counted a single time. This chain connects TRBV20-1 to TRBJ2-3, with 12 nucleotides matching TRBD2. Germline CDR1 is DFQATT and CDR2 is SNEGSKA (reference sequence). There are 16 residues in the CDR3. The V segment lost 3 bases and the J segment 4 bases; nucleotides outside the gene matches: 8. The CDR3, as DNA: TGCAGTGCTAGTAAACTAGCGGGGGGTAATTCAGATACGCAGTATTTT. Translating gives CSASKLAGGNSDTQYF.

V and J are TRBV5-1 and TRBJ1-3; D gene ambiguous. Germline V CDR1 and CDR2: SGHRS, YFSETQ. Trimming took 4 bases from V and 3 from J, leaving 17 bases between them. This CDR3 has 16 amino acids. Written as DNA, the CDR3 is TGCGCCAGCAGCCGCGCTGAAACCGCGCGTGGAAACACCATATATTTT. Translating it yields CASSRAETARGNTIYF.

This clone was counted between two and nine times. The chain carries TRBV7-9 and TRBJ1-3, with D maybe TRBD1 (6 bases). V was cut by 5 bases and J by 0 bases, with 17 bases left in between. The germline CDR1 and CDR2 sequences are SEHNR and FQNEAQ (reference sequence). The CDR3 spans 17 residues. CDR3 sequence: CASSPRPGTSSGNTIYF. The CDR3 nucleotides are TGTGCCAGCAGCCCCCGCCCCGGGACATCCTCTGGAAACACCATATATTTT.

The chain recombines TRBV19 with TRBJ1-4; no clear D gene. This CDR3 spans 17 amino acids. The V gene lost 7 bases and the J gene lost 0 bases, with 18 bases spanning the gap. Germline V CDR1 and CDR2: LNHDA, SQIVND (reference sequence). The CDR3 region has the DNA TGTGCCAGTAAGAGAACCCAGAACTTTGCAACTAATGAAAAACTGTTTTTT. Translating it yields CASKRTQNFATNEKLFF.

V and J are TRBV7-9 and TRBJ2-2, with 8 positions matching TRBD1. The CDR3 runs to 15 residues. J gave up 6 bases and V 3 bases, and 6 bases lay outside the gene matches. Germline loops: CDR1 SEHNR, CDR2 FQNEAQ (reference sequence). The CDR3 DNA sequence: TGTGCCAGCAGCTTTGGACAGGGATCGGCCGGGGAGCTGTTTTTT. Protein: CASSFGQGSAGELFF.

The V and J genes are TRBV7-3 and TRBJ1-2; D perhaps matches TRBD1 (6 bases). Germline-derived CDR1 and CDR2 are SGHTA and FQGTGA. CDR3 length equals 16 residues. Trimming cost V 5 bases and J 3 bases, with 19 bases left between them. The CDR3 is CASSISGHPRDYGYTF. The DNA for the CDR3 is TGTGCCAGCAGCATTTCGGGACACCCAAGGGACTATGGCTACACCTTC.

The chain recombines TRBV7-2 with TRBJ1-1; no clear D gene. Germline assignment: CDR1 SGHTA and CDR2 FQGNSA. The V end lost 5 bases, the J end lost 0 bases, and 13 bases lay between the germline ends. The CDR3 contains 15 residues. CDR3 residues: CASSPSRDLNTEAFF. The CDR3, as DNA: TGTGCCAGCAGCCCCTCCCGAGATTTGAACACTGAAGCTTTCTTT.

This chain links TRBV30 with TRBJ2-4, with D possibly being TRBD2 (7 bases). Germline V gene sequence: CDR1 GTSNPN, CDR2 SVGIG (reference sequence). The CDR3 runs 12 residues. V was shortened by 4 bases and J by 8 bases, with 12 bases between the two germline ends. The CDR3 region has the DNA TGTGCCTGGAAGGGAGGGGGTGACATTCAGTACTTC. It yields the protein CAWKGGGDIQYF.

The chain uses TRBV7-9 and TRBJ1-1; D gene ambiguous. CDR3 length: 17 residues. CDR1 and CDR2 from the germline V gene are SEHNR and FQNEAQ (reference sequence). Trimming cost V 5 bases and J 10 bases, with 29 bases left between them. CDR3 coding DNA: TGTGCCAGCAGCGGTAGCAGCGGTCAGACCATCCCTTGGCGAGCTTTCTTT. It yields the protein CASSGSSGQTIPWRAFF.

The chain carries TRBV6-5 and TRBJ2-3; D unclear. CDR3 length: 15 residues. Germline lookup yields CDR1 MNHEY and CDR2 SVGAGI. Trimming took 2 bases from V and 3 from J, leaving 12 bases between them. CDR3 region: CASSYAESLTDTQYF. CDR3 DNA sequence: TGTGCCAGCAGTTACGCTGAGAGCCTGACAGATACGCAGTATTTT.

J is TRBJ2-1 and V is TRBV19, with 7 bases matching TRBD2. The germline V gene encodes CDR1 LNHDA and CDR2 SQIVND (reference sequence). V shed 3 bases and J 12 bases; nucleotides not matched to a gene: 14. The CDR3 is made up of 15 amino acids. CDR3 residues: CASSIGGLRRSRQFF. DNA of the CDR3: TGTGCCAGTAGTATTGGGGGACTACGAAGATCTAGGCAGTTCTTC.

A few counts support this clone. The chain joins TRBV7-6 to TRBJ2-1, with D perhaps TRBD1 (5 bases). The CDR3 sequence is 17 residues long. Germline CDR1 SGHVS, CDR2 FNYEAQ. Trimming cost V 3 bases and J 1 base, with 16 bases left between them. The CDR3 nucleotides are TGTGCCAGCAGCTTTGTTACAGGAGACGGGTCCTACAATGAGCAGTTCTTC. Translation gives CASSFVTGDGSYNEQFF.

This chain joins TRBV4-1 and TRBJ2-5; either TRBD1 or TRBD2 may supply D (5 bases each). This CDR3 has 16 amino acids. V shed 1 base and J shed 4 bases, with 16 bases lying between them. Germline V gene data show CDR1 as MGHRA and CDR2 as YSYEKL. CDR3 amino acids: CASSQGSRGVIETQYF. CDR3 coding DNA: TGCGCCAGCAGCCAAGGTTCCCGAGGGGTAATAGAGACCCAGTACTTC.

The rearrangement joins TRBV6-6 to TRBJ1-1; 7 nucleotides agree with TRBD1. Losses at the gene ends were 6 bases for V and 6 bases for J; bases not matched to a gene: 13. This CDR3 has 15 residues. Germline values: CDR1 MNHNY, CDR2 SVGAGI (reference sequence). The CDR3: CASSRAGGEKSEAFF. Written as DNA, the CDR3 is TGTGCCAGCAGCCGCGCAGGGGGTGAGAAGTCTGAAGCTTTCTTT.

This clone occurred many times. The J gene is TRBJ1-4, the V gene TRBV10-1; the D is unclear. The germline gives CDR1 WNHNN, CDR2 SYGVQD (reference sequence). Trimming stripped 3 bases from V and 2 bases from J, with 4 bases between. CDR3 length: 13 residues. The CDR3 protein is CASSDGTNEKLFF. CDR3 DNA: TGCGCCAGCAGTGACGGTACTAATGAAAAACTGTTTTTT.

The rearrangement joins TRBV15 to TRBJ1-5; D unresolved. Germline loops: CDR1 LNHNV, CDR2 YYDKDF (reference sequence). The CDR3 extends over 15 amino acids. V lost 3 bases, J lost 0 bases, and 9 bases lay in between. CDR3 DNA: TGTGCCACCAGCAGGCAAAGTTTTAGCAATCAGCCCCAGCATTTT. Translated, it gives CATSRQSFSNQPQHF.

As for this clone: This CDR3 is also generated by other DNA sequences in the sample. The rearrangement links TRBV19 to TRBJ2-1, with 12 bases matching TRBD2. There are 14 residues in the CDR3. Per the germline V gene, CDR1 is LNHDA and CDR2 is SQIVND (reference sequence). With 3 bases clipped from V and 7 bases from J, the junction kept 1 base outside the gene matches. This CDR3 reads CASSIGTSGNEQFF. The CDR3, as DNA: TGTGCCAGTAGTATCGGGACTAGCGGGAATGAGCAGTTCTTC.

V and J are TRBV28 and TRBJ1-3, with 7 bases identical to TRBD1. Germline V gene sequence: CDR1 MDHEN, CDR2 SYDVKM. J was trimmed by 2 bases and V by 6 bases; bases with no gene match: 10. This CDR3 region has 16 residues. The CDR3 DNA reads as TGTGCCAGCAGCCCGCGACGACAGGGAGCTGGAAACACCATATATTTT. It translates to CASSPRRQGAGNTIYF.

This chain joins TRBV29-1 and TRBJ2-6, with D hard to call. The germline gives CDR1 SQVTM, CDR2 ANQGSEA. This CDR3 has 12 residues. Trimming pared 3 bases from V and 4 bases from J, leaving 4 bases between. This CDR3 reads CSVEAGANVLTF. The CDR3 bases are TGCAGCGTTGAGGCCGGGGCCAACGTCCTGACTTTC. Drawing the rest from reference TRBV29-1 and TRBJ2-6, the complete variable domain is SAVISQKPSRDICQRGTSLTIQCQVDSQVTMMFWYRQQPGQSLTLIATANQGSEATYESGFVIDKFPISRPNLTFSTLTVSNMSPEDSSIYLCSVEAGANVLTFGAGSRLTVL.

The J gene is TRBJ2-7, the V gene TRBV11-2, with TRBD2 as a possible D gene (6 bases). The V end lost 3 bases, the J end lost 3 bases, and 9 bases lay between the germline ends. Germline values: CDR1 SGHAT, CDR2 FQNNGV. This CDR3 spans 13 amino acids. CDR3: CASSFWDFYEQYF. Here the CDR3 DNA reads TGTGCCAGCAGCTTCTGGGACTTCTACGAGCAGTACTTC.

This clone came up once. The V call is TRBV23-1, the J call TRBJ2-3; 13 nucleotides match TRBD2. TRBV23-1 qualifies as an ORF whose function is uncertain. Trimming took 6 bases from V and 2 from J; bases not matched to a gene: 5. This CDR3 has 16 residues. The CDR3 DNA is TGCGCCAGCAGCCGTGGGACTAGCGGGGACACAGATACGCAGTATTTT. It codes for CASSRGTSGDTDTQYF.

This clone was observed once. The V gene is TRBV10-1, the J gene TRBJ2-4; perhaps TRBD1 as D (5 bases). The V end lost 3 bases, the J end lost 8 bases, and 11 bases lay between the germline ends. The V gene's germline CDR1 is WNHNN and CDR2 SYGVQD (reference sequence). The CDR3 extends over 13 amino acids. DNA for the CDR3: TGCGCCAGCAGTGAAAAAGGGGCGGACATTCAGTACTTC. This translates into CASSEKGADIQYF.

This chain links TRBV7-9 with TRBJ1-3; possible D gene TRBD1, 5 bases. The CDR3 totals 17 residues. V was cut by 3 bases and J by 0 bases, with 15 bases left in between. CDR1 SEHNR and CDR2 FQNEAQ come from the germline V gene (reference sequence). This CDR3 reads CASSLAPAGPSGNTIYF. The CDR3 DNA sequence: TGTGCCAGCAGCTTGGCGCCAGCAGGGCCCTCTGGAAACACCATATATTTT. Full variable domain (remainder filled in from reference TRBV7-9 and TRBJ1-3): DTGVSQNPRHKITKRGQNVTFRCDPISEHNRLYWYRQTLGQGPEFLTYFQNEAQLEKSRLLSDRFSAERPKGSFSTLEIQRTEQGDSAMYLCASSLAPAGPSGNTIYFGEGSWLTVV.

The V call is TRBV9, the J call TRBJ1-6, with D tentatively TRBD1 (5 bases). V was shortened by 0 bases and J by 9 bases, with 13 bases between the two germline ends. The CDR3 runs to 15 residues. Looked up from germline, CDR1 is SGDLS and CDR2 is YYNGEE. CDR3 nucleotides: TGTGCCAGCAGCGTAGCGGGGGAGAGGGGTTCACCCCTCCACTTT. Its protein product is CASSVAGERGSPLHF.

J is TRBJ1-1 and V is TRBV30; 11 bases are a match to TRBD1. After removal of 1 base from V and 0 bases from J, the junction contained 7 bases not matched to a gene. Germline V gene data show CDR1 as GTSNPN and CDR2 as SVGIG (reference sequence). The CDR3 has 17 residues. CDR3 amino acids: CAWSGGQGARLNTEAFF. CDR3 DNA sequence: TGTGCCTGGAGTGGAGGACAGGGGGCAAGATTGAACACTGAAGCTTTCTTT.

The chain couples TRBV5-5 to TRBJ2-1, with D perhaps matching TRBD2 (5 bases). The V end was cut by 2 bases, the J end by 0 bases, with 12 bases between. CDR1 is SGHKS and CDR2 is YYEKEE in the germline V gene (reference sequence). The CDR3 has 16 residues. The CDR3 nucleotides read TGTGCCAGCAGCTTTACCCAGCGGATCTCCTACAATGAGCAGTTCTTC. Protein: CASSFTQRISYNEQFF. Based on the CDR3 plus reference TRBV5-5 and TRBJ2-1, the full variable domain is DAGVTQSPTHLIKTRGQQVTLRCSPISGHKSVSWYQQVLGQGPQFIFQYYEKEERGRGNFPDRFSARQFPNYSSELNVNALLLGDSALYLCASSFTQRISYNEQFFGPGTRLTVL.

J is TRBJ1-1 and V is TRBV5-6; possibly TRBD1 for D (6 bases). CDR1 is SGHDT and CDR2 is YYEEEE in the germline V gene. V dropped 0 bases and J dropped 6 bases, with 6 bases sitting between them. This CDR3 contains 12 residues. The CDR3 protein is CASSLGGPEAFF. The CDR3 nucleotides read TGTGCCAGCAGCTTGGGGGGGCCTGAAGCTTTCTTT.

The CDR3 loop is CASSSSASGGNEQFF. The CDR3 DNA reads as TGTGCCAGCAGTTCCTCGGCTAGCGGGGGCAATGAGCAGTTCTTC. This chain connects TRBV6-6 to TRBJ2-1; 10 bases line up with TRBD2. Germline loops: CDR1 MNHNY, CDR2 SVGAGI (reference sequence). The length of the CDR3 is 15 residues. The V segment lost 4 bases and the J segment 6 bases; nucleotides outside the gene matches: 6.

This clone was seen a single time. This chain joins TRBV7-2 and TRBJ1-3; no reliable D call. The germline CDR1 and CDR2 sequences are SGHTA and FQGNSA. Trimming took off 4 bases at V and 7 bases at J, with 8 bases between the two ends. CDR3 length: 12 residues. The CDR3 DNA reads TGTGCCAGCAGCTCCACACGGAACACCATATATTTT. Translating it yields CASSSTRNTIYF. Together with reference TRBV7-2 and TRBJ1-3, the CDR3 gives the full variable domain: GAGVSQSPSNKVTEKGKDVELRCDPISGHTALYWYRQSLGQGLEFLIYFQGNSAPDKSGLPSDRFSAERTGGSVSTLTIQRTQQEDSAVYLCASSSTRNTIYFGEGSWLTVV.

The J gene is TRBJ1-4, the V gene TRBV5-1, with TRBD1 matching 8 bases. J lost 8 bases, V lost 2 bases, and 5 bases had no gene match. CDR3 size: 14 residues. Germline-derived CDR1 and CDR2 are SGHRS and YFSETQ. CDR3: CASSFQGAWEKLFF. The CDR3 bases are TGCGCCAGCAGCTTCCAGGGGGCGTGGGAAAAACTGTTTTTT.